Each of the 20 T cell receptor beta chains below was sequenced from the same sample in a study of shared clonotypes between healthy human individuals. TCRdb's copy holds only in-frame clones and misses some; the assay was immunoSEQ multiplex PCR. The profile shows about a million clones, approximately 80% of them singletons. The material sequenced was memory CD4+ T cells from PBMCs. Regarding subset: CD45RA-negative fraction. These receptors were taken from a man aged 18 to 35 in good health. Some clones in this sample may be carry-over from other donors' samples.

With respect to this clone: It may be a read error: a sequence one base away is much more abundant. This same CDR3 is encoded by further DNA sequences in the sample. The chain employs TRBV9 and TRBJ2-2; D remains unclear. The V gene's germline CDR1 is SGDLS and CDR2 YYNGEE. Trimming removed 1 base at V and 1 base at J, with 2 bases between. The CDR3 is 13 amino acids. The CDR3 nucleotides read TGTGCCAGCAGCGTACAGAACACCGGGGAGCTGTTTTTT. Translating it yields CASSVQNTGELFF.

This chain connects TRBV6-4 to TRBJ2-1; 7 positions agree with TRBD1. Germline CDR1 reads MRHNA; CDR2 reads SNTAGT. J lost 6 bases, V lost 4 bases, and 9 bases had no gene match. CDR3 size: 15 residues. Here the CDR3 reads CASSVQGQAINEQFF. The CDR3 region has the DNA TGTGCCAGCAGTGTCCAAGGACAGGCGATCAATGAGCAGTTCTTC.

This clone was seen more than once but under ten times. The chain uses TRBV11-3 and TRBJ2-5; 11 bases match TRBD2. There are 16 residues in the CDR3. V was clipped by 4 bases and J by 5 bases; unmatched bases: 9. CDR1 is SGHNT, CDR2 YENEEA, per germline. CDR3 residues: CASSSGTSGQSETQYF. Here the CDR3 DNA reads TGTGCCAGCAGCTCCGGGACTAGCGGCCAGTCGGAGACCCAGTACTTC.

The CDR3 protein is CASSPDRRSGYTF. The DNA for the CDR3 is TGTGCCAGCTCACCAGACAGGAGATCGGGCTACACCTTC. V usage is TRBV18 and J usage is TRBJ1-2, with D possibly TRBD1 on 6 matching bases. This CDR3 region has 13 residues. Germline-derived CDR1 and CDR2 are KGHSH and LQKENI. Trimming pared 2 bases from V and 8 bases from J, leaving 12 bases between. The whole variable domain, filled in from reference TRBV18 and TRBJ1-2, reads NAGVMQNPRHLVRRRGQEARLRCSPMKGHSHVYWYRQLPEEGLKFMVYLQKENIIDESGMPKERFSAEFPKEGPSILRIQQVVRGDSAAYFCASSPDRRSGYTFGSGTRLTVV.

V is TRBV28 and J is TRBJ1-2, with D hard to call. This CDR3 is 14 amino acids long. The ends were cut back, 6 bases at V and 1 base at J, with 12 bases in the middle. Germline V gives CDR1 MDHEN, CDR2 SYDVKM. DNA for the CDR3: TGTGCCAGCAGCCTTGATACAAATAACTATGGCTACACCTTC. Amino acids: CASSLDTNNYGYTF.

In the case of this clone: A much larger clone is a single base away; this may be a read error. The sample carries other DNA sequences with the same CDR3. The rearrangement links TRBV5-1 to TRBJ2-7; TRBD2 matches 8 bases. Germline V CDR1 and CDR2: SGHRS, YFSETQ. With 3 bases clipped from V and 3 bases from J, the junction kept 2 bases outside the gene matches. The CDR3 sequence is 13 residues long. The CDR3 protein is CASSSSGSYEQYF. In nucleotides, the CDR3 is TGCGCCAGCAGCTCGAGCGGGAGCTACGAGCAGTACTTC.

This sequence joins TRBV7-3 and TRBJ2-6, with D unclear. The germline gives CDR1 SGHTA, CDR2 FQGTGA. This CDR3 has 14 amino acids. Trimming shortened V by 5 bases and J by 4 bases, and 9 bases separated the two germline ends. The CDR3 DNA is TGTGCCAGCAGCCAAGCTAACGGGGCCAACGTCCTGACTTTC. This translates into CASSQANGANVLTF.

On this clone itself: This CDR3 is also generated by other DNA sequences in the sample. The rearrangement joins TRBV20-1 to TRBJ1-2; D is uncertain. CDR1 and CDR2 (germline): DFQATT, SNEGSKA (reference sequence). The CDR3 covers 11 residues. Trimming shortened V by 6 bases and J by 5 bases, and 10 bases separated the two germline ends. The CDR3, as DNA: TGCAGTGCAGAGGAAGGATATGGCTACACCTTC. Translated, it gives CSAEEGYGYTF.

This clone was counted a single time. DNA of the CDR3: TGTGCCAGCAGAACGGACGGAAACTATGGCTACACCTTC. Amino acid sequence: CASRTDGNYGYTF. The chain combines TRBV6-5 with TRBJ1-2; D gene unclear. Germline V gene lookup returns CDR1 MNHEY and CDR2 SVGAGI. The CDR3 is 13 amino acids. Trimming left V 6 bases short and J 2 bases short, with 10 bases between.

This clone has just a few counts. The chain carries TRBV5-6 and TRBJ1-1; D not resolved. Germline CDR1 is SGHDT and CDR2 is YYEEEE. This CDR3 spans 14 amino acids. The V end was cut by 2 bases, the J end by 0 bases, with 8 bases between. Here the CDR3 reads CASSLRRLNTEAFF. In DNA form, the CDR3 reads TGTGCCAGCAGCTTACGGCGATTGAACACTGAAGCTTTCTTT.

This clone was observed once. Other DNA variants within this sample encode the same CDR3. The chain carries TRBV19 and TRBJ2-3; TRBD2 is a possible D gene (6 bases). This CDR3 spans 13 amino acids. The germline V gene encodes CDR1 LNHDA and CDR2 SQIVND (reference sequence). V was trimmed by 4 bases and J by 1 base, leaving 6 bases between them. The CDR3 loop is CASSTGGTDTQYF. For the CDR3, the DNA is TGTGCCAGTAGTACGGGGGGCACAGATACGCAGTATTTT.

The gene calls are TRBV6-1 and TRBJ2-2, with 8 positions matching TRBD1. The germline CDR1 and CDR2 sequences are MNHNS and SASEGT. This CDR3 has 15 amino acids. Unmatched junction bases numbered 7, after V lost 7 bases and J lost 3 bases. DNA for the CDR3: TGTGCCAGCAAACGGCAGGGGGCCGACACCGGGGAGCTGTTTTTT. Its translation is CASKRQGADTGELFF.

This clone was seen only a few times. This chain joins TRBV20-1 and TRBJ2-7; D may be TRBD2 (5 bases). The germline CDR1 and CDR2 sequences are DFQATT and SNEGSKA (reference sequence). Trimming left V 5 bases short and J 6 bases short, with 11 bases between. This CDR3 spans 11 amino acids. In DNA form, the CDR3 reads TGCAGTGCTCCCGGACTCTCCGAGCAGTACTTC. Translating gives CSAPGLSEQYF.

This chain links TRBV11-2 with TRBJ1-1; D not resolved. The CDR3 sequence is 15 residues long. The germline V gene has CDR1 SGHAT and CDR2 FQNNGV. V shed 1 base and J shed 2 bases, with 11 bases lying between them. The CDR3: CASSLVPAENTEAFF. The CDR3 bases are TGTGCCAGCAGCTTAGTACCCGCAGAAAACACTGAAGCTTTCTTT.

This chain uses TRBV5-1 with TRBJ2-5; perhaps TRBD2 as D (6 bases). Deletions cut 0 bases from V and 4 bases from J, with 19 bases between. The CDR3 sequence is 17 residues long. The germline V gene encodes CDR1 SGHRS and CDR2 YFSETQ. The CDR3 here is CASSLASGTGGRETQYF. CDR3 DNA sequence: TGCGCCAGCAGCTTGGCCTCGGGGACTGGAGGACGAGAGACCCAGTACTTC.

About this clone: Compared with germline, one end of the junction differs, possibly owing to a read error. The chain couples TRBV5-1 to TRBJ2-3, with D possibly being TRBD2 (5 bases). The CDR3 contains 13 residues. Germline loops: CDR1 SGHRS, CDR2 YFSETQ. CDR3 sequence: CASRLVGEDTQYF. The CDR3 nucleotides read TGCGCCAGCAGGTTGGTCGGGGAGGATACGCAGTATTTT.

In this sample, this clone turned up many times. The gene calls are TRBV4-2 and TRBJ2-7; 10 bases line up with TRBD2. The CDR3 is 16 residues long. In germline, CDR1 is LGHNA, CDR2 YNFKEQ. Trimming cost V 2 bases and J 5 bases; bases outside gene matches: 9. The CDR3 is CASSQSGAGGFHEQYF. Written as DNA, the CDR3 is TGTGCCAGCAGCCAATCGGGAGCGGGAGGGTTCCACGAGCAGTACTTC.

The chain combines TRBV2 with TRBJ2-1, with D unclear. CDR1 SNHLY and CDR2 FYNNEI come from the germline V gene. V was trimmed by 1 base and J by 3 bases, leaving 13 bases between them. There are 16 residues in the CDR3. DNA of the CDR3: TGTGCCAGCAGTGAAGAGACGAGGCCTTTCTACAATGAGCAGTTCTTC. This sequence encodes CASSEETRPFYNEQFF.

This clone was counted only a few times. This rearrangement joins TRBV2 to TRBJ2-6; D ambiguous. The CDR3 runs to 15 residues. Germline CDR1 is SNHLY and CDR2 is FYNNEI. Trimming removed 6 bases from V and 3 bases from J, with 12 bases in between. The CDR3 protein is CASSAIRSGANVLTF. CDR3 in DNA: TGTGCCAGCAGCGCCATTAGAAGTGGGGCCAACGTCCTGACTTTC.

This clone showed up many times. CDR3 protein: CASSVGTSGSHEQFF. The CDR3 DNA is TGTGCCAGCAGCGTAGGGACTAGCGGGAGCCATGAGCAGTTCTTC. The V and J genes are TRBV9 and TRBJ2-1, with 13 positions matching TRBD2. V gave up 0 bases and J gave up 8 bases; unmatched junction bases: 2. This CDR3 contains 15 residues. Germline V gene lookup returns CDR1 SGDLS and CDR2 YYNGEE.